Listed below are T cell receptor beta chains from one sample, sequenced in a study of T cell repertoires in cytomegalovirus infection. TCRdb recomputed calls from the reads with MiXCR, one row per CDR3 protein. This sample has about 770,000 distinct CDR3 sequences; 25% to 30% occur once, and the top ten carry around 13%. No antigen has been identified for these receptors. The sample here was cultured CD8+ T cells from PBMCs, taken from culture after CMV antigen stimulation. The source of these receptors is a human donor in good health (CMV status not recorded). Some clones in this sample may be carry-over from other donors' samples. CDR3s include the opening cysteine and the closing phenylalanine or tryptophan. A D gene is named only where the DNA matches it firmly. The size entry is marked missing in some rows and otherwise reads once, few, many or a size class.

j_gene,v_gene,abundance,d_gene,CDR3nt,CDR3aa
TRBJ1-1,TRBV27,many,-,TGTGCCAGCAGTTTAGGGCCATGGGGGGGCTCTGGCACTGAAGCTTTCTTT,CASSLGPWGGSGTEAFF
TRBJ1-3,TRBV14,-,-,TGTGCCAGCAGCCCTAGGGGGGTCGGAAACACCATATATTTT,CASSPRGVGNTIYF
TRBJ1-1,TRBV5-4,few,TRBD1,TGTGCCAGCAGCGGAAACAGGGGGCGGAACACTGAAGCTTTCTTT,CASSGNRGRNTEAFF
TRBJ1-4,TRBV19,once,TRBD1,TGTGCCAGTAGTACGTCCCGGGACAGGGGAACTAATGAAAAACTGTTTTTT,CASSTSRDRGTNEKLFF
TRBJ1-5,TRBV6-6,-,-,TGTGCCAGCAGTTACTCTAGGGCCTTAAATCAGCCCCAGCATTTT,CASSYSRALNQPQHF
TRBJ2-3,TRBV4-3,-,TRBD2,TGCGCCAGCAGCCAAGAGAGGGATGGGAGGGCGCAGTATTTT,CASSQERDGRAQYF
TRBJ1-1,TRBV7-2,-,-,TGTGCCAGCAGCTTACGAGGGGCGCTGTACACTGAAGCTTTCTTT,CASSLRGALYTEAFF
TRBJ2-1,TRBV14,-,-,TGTGCCAGCAGCCAAGAAGTTCTACGAGGGGGCAATGAGCAGTTCTTC,CASSQEVLRGGNEQFF
TRBJ2-1,TRBV2,-,-,TGTGCCAGCAGCGCCAGCGGAGAGCAGTTCTTC,CASSASGEQFF
TRBJ2-1,TRBV7-9,-,TRBD1,TGTGCCAGCAGCTTAAGGGGGCAGGCCCCCTACAATGAGCAGTTCTTC,CASSLRGQAPYNEQFF
TRBJ1-2,TRBV27,-,-,TGTGCCAGCACCTCCACCGCTACTCCCAGGGTAATCGGCGGCTACACCTTC,CASTSTATPRVIGGYTF
TRBJ1-5,TRBV10-3,-,-,TGTGCCATCAATGCGGACAGTAGCAATCAGCCCCAGCATTTT,CAINADSSNQPQHF
TRBJ1-2,TRBV4-3,-,-,TGCGCCAGCAGCCAGGGTTCAGAATCTTATGGCTACACCTTC,CASSQGSESYGYTF
TRBJ2-2,TRBV7-6,once,TRBD1,TGTGCTAGCACACAGGGGACCGCGAACACCGGGGAGCTGTTTTTT,CASTQGTANTGELFF
TRBJ2-1,TRBV3-1,-,-,TGTGCCAGCAGCGTAACTATGGATGAGCAGTTCTTC,CASSVTMDEQFF
TRBJ2-1,TRBV7-9,once,TRBD2,TGTGCCAGCAGCTCCATCCTCCAGCGGGGGGAAGGGAATGAGCAGTTCTTC,CASSSILQRGEGNEQFF
TRBJ2-5,TRBV29-1,few,-,TGCAGCGGGCTTGACGAGACCCAGTACTTC,CSGLDETQYF
TRBJ2-1,TRBV4-1,once,-,TGCGCCAGCAGCCAAGTTTGGACAAACAATGAGCAGTTCTTC,CASSQVWTNNEQFF
TRBJ2-1,TRBV5-1,-,TRBD1,TGCGCCAGCAGCCCCGGGACAGGGTCATATTATAACCGCTACAGTGAGCAGTTCTTC,CASSPGTGSYYNRYSEQFF
TRBJ2-1,TRBV19,-,-,TGTGCCAGTAGTATGGATATTTACAATGTGCAGTTCTTC,CASSMDIYNVQFF
TRBJ1-2,TRBV19,-,-,TGTGCCAGTAGTATATCGCAGAGATATGGCTACACCTTC,CASSISQRYGYTF
TRBJ2-1,TRBV6-1,-,-,TGTGCCAGCAGGCCCACTCCCTCCCTCTACAATGAGCAGTTCTTC,CASRPTPSLYNEQFF